The 22 T cell receptor beta chains below were found in one sample sequenced in a study of PD-1 blockade in classical Hodgkin lymphoma. Sequencing was performed with immunoSEQ multiplex PCR; in TCRdb, only in-frame clones are kept and a portion is missing. This sample has roughly 100,000 clones; roughly 90% occur once, and the top ten carry around 17%. Time point defined: cycle 4 day 1 (C4D1), after less than seven weeks of nivolumab. Relapses following autologous stem cell transplantation were seen in all patients, with brentuximab vedotin exposure varying. Sequencing was performed on peripheral blood mononuclear cells (PBMCs), taken before the fourth cycle of nivolumab. These receptors all come from a human donor with classical Hodgkin lymphoma.

This clone was counted once. The rearrangement uses TRBV6-5 and TRBJ2-7; D possibly corresponds to TRBD2 (6 bases). The length of the CDR3 is 13 residues. The germline V gene encodes CDR1 MNHEY and CDR2 SVGAGI. The V end was cut by 5 bases, the J end by 4 bases, with 12 bases between. The CDR3 is CASSPRDLYEQYF. The CDR3 coding sequence is TGTGCCAGCAGTCCCCGGGACTTGTACGAGCAGTACTTC.

Remarks on this clone: Different DNA sequences within this sample yield the same CDR3. This chain connects TRBV6-6 to TRBJ1-5; 8 bases fit TRBD1. Germline CDR1 and CDR2: MNHNY and SVGAGI (reference sequence). V trimming: 4 bases; J trimming: 10 bases; junction bases outside the gene matches: 9. This CDR3 is 14 amino acids long. CDR3 sequence: CASSFRTGLPPQHF. The CDR3 DNA is TGTGCCAGCAGTTTCAGGACAGGGTTACCACCCCAGCATTTT.

The rearrangement uses TRBV30 and TRBJ2-1, with TRBD1 matching over 9 bases. The CDR3 contains 15 residues. Germline CDR1 is GTSNPN and CDR2 is SVGIG (reference sequence). After removal of 0 bases from V and 3 bases from J, the junction contained 3 bases not matched to a gene. CDR3: CAWSVLTGGYNEQFF. In DNA, the CDR3 is TGTGCCTGGAGTGTACTGACAGGGGGCTACAATGAGCAGTTCTTC.

This chain uses TRBV10-3 with TRBJ2-1; 11 bases are shared with TRBD2. J was trimmed by 8 bases and V by 3 bases; bases with no gene match: 6. This CDR3 is built from 15 residues. Germline CDR1 is ENHRY and CDR2 is SYGVKD. Here the CDR3 reads CAISELAGVLDEQFF. The CDR3 coding sequence is TGTGCCATCAGTGAACTAGCGGGAGTTCTCGATGAGCAGTTCTTC.

This chain links TRBV19 with TRBJ1-3; no clear D gene. V lost 6 bases and J lost 4, with 16 bases in between. The germline CDR1 and CDR2 sequences are LNHDA and SQIVND (reference sequence). The CDR3 runs 15 residues. In nucleotides, the CDR3 is TGTGCCAGTAGCAAATCATGGAACCCGGGAAACACCATATATTTT. It translates to CASSKSWNPGNTIYF.

The chain combines TRBV6-1 with TRBJ1-2, with D possibly TRBD1 on 5 matching bases. The V end was cut by 8 bases, the J end by 1 base, with 8 bases between. Germline V CDR1 and CDR2: MNHNS, SASEGT. The CDR3 covers 12 residues. CDR3 in DNA: TGTGCCAGCGGGGGGGTTAACTATGGCTACACCTTC. Its translation is CASGGVNYGYTF.

The rearrangement uses TRBV6-4 and TRBJ2-1, with a weak D call TRBD2 (6 bases). V gave up 2 bases and J gave up 7 bases, with 12 bases separating them. Germline CDR1 reads MRHNA; CDR2 reads SNTAGT. The CDR3 has 14 residues. CDR3: CASSDGGIANEQFF. In DNA, the CDR3 is TGTGCCAGCAGTGACGGCGGGATCGCGAATGAGCAGTTCTTC.

V gene TRBV11-2 combines with J gene TRBJ2-7; TRBD2 agrees at 9 bases. The CDR3 runs 18 residues. Unmatched junction bases numbered 12, after V lost 1 base and J lost 2 bases. Germline lookup yields CDR1 SGHAT and CDR2 FQNNGV. The CDR3 nucleotides read TGTGCCAGCAGCTTAGTATTAGCGGGAGACCTCTGGACCTACGAGCAGTACTTC. Residues: CASSLVLAGDLWTYEQYF. Full variable domain (outside the CDR3, taken from reference TRBV11-2 and TRBJ2-7): EAGVAQSPRYKIIEKRQSVAFWCNPISGHATLYWYQQILGQGPKLLIQFQNNGVVDDSQLPKDRFSAERLKGVDSTLKIQPAKLEDSAVYLCASSLVLAGDLWTYEQYFGPGTRLTVT.

The chain links TRBV9 to TRBJ1-3; D remains unclear. The CDR3 loop spans 16 amino acids. Germline CDR1 reads SGDLS; CDR2 reads YYNGEE. V dropped 3 bases and J dropped 0 bases, with 13 bases sitting between them. CDR3 coding DNA: TGTGCCAGCAGCGCCGTCCCGGACTTCTCTGGAAACACCATATATTTT. This codes for CASSAVPDFSGNTIYF.

This rearrangement joins TRBV30 to TRBJ2-7; D gene uncertain. V was shortened by 0 bases and J by 2 bases, with 11 bases between the two germline ends. The CDR3 runs to 14 residues. Per the germline V gene, CDR1 is GTSNPN and CDR2 is SVGIG (reference sequence). The CDR3 nucleotides are TGTGCCTGGAGTGTAGCGCCCGCGGCCTACGAGCAGTACTTC. This encodes CAWSVAPAAYEQYF.

CDR3 sequence: CASSLTKGDNEQFF. The CDR3 nucleotides read TGTGCCAGCAGCCTCACCAAGGGGGACAATGAGCAGTTCTTC. This chain uses TRBV4-2 with TRBJ2-1; D is perhaps TRBD1 (6 bases). V was pared by 4 bases and J by 5 bases, with 12 bases between. CDR1 and CDR2 (germline): LGHNA, YNFKEQ. There are 14 residues in the CDR3.

This clone was detected once. At one boundary the junction diverges from the germline segment, which might be a read error. V gene TRBV11-2 combines with J gene TRBJ2-1, with D perhaps TRBD1 (5 bases). Germline loops: CDR1 SGHAT, CDR2 FQNNGV. The CDR3 has 15 amino acids. Written as DNA, the CDR3 is TGTGCCAGCATCTTAGAAGGGGCGTCCTACAATGAGCAGTTCTTC. This sequence encodes CASILEGASYNEQFF.

The chain couples TRBV6-4 to TRBJ1-1; 8 bases align to TRBD1. Germline V gene lookup returns CDR1 MRHNA and CDR2 SNTAGT. This CDR3 contains 17 residues. The V segment lost 4 bases and the J segment 4 bases; nucleotides outside the gene matches: 14. The CDR3 DNA reads as TGTGCCAGCAGTGTCGAATCGACAGGGGCGGGGGGCACTGAAGCTTTCTTT. It is translated as CASSVESTGAGGTEAFF.

The rearrangement joins TRBV5-6 to TRBJ1-1; TRBD1 aligns across 7 bases. The CDR3 loop spans 16 amino acids. The trim removed 2 bases at V and 1 base at J, leaving 8 bases unmatched. Germline-derived CDR1 and CDR2 are SGHDT and YYEEEE. CDR3 in amino acids: CASSLYMRGQNTEAFF. The CDR3 DNA is TGTGCCAGCAGCTTATATATGAGGGGGCAGAACACTGAAGCTTTCTTT.

The gene calls are TRBV19 and TRBJ1-2; D is uncertain. Trimming took off 7 bases at V and 4 bases at J, with 19 bases between the two ends. The V gene's germline CDR1 is LNHDA and CDR2 SQIVND (reference sequence). The CDR3 length is 15 residues. The DNA of the CDR3 is TGTGCCAGTAAGAAAGGAGGCCCCGACTTCTATGGCTACACCTTC. It codes for CASKKGGPDFYGYTF.

The rearrangement uses TRBV29-1 and TRBJ2-7, with D perhaps matching TRBD1 (5 bases). Germline V CDR1 and CDR2: SQVTM, ANQGSEA. The CDR3 length is 12 residues. Between the trimmed V and J ends, which lost 4 bases and 1 base, there was a span of 8 bases. DNA for the CDR3: TGCAGCGTTGGACAGTCATCCTACGAGCAGTACTTC. Translating it yields CSVGQSSYEQYF.

This clone was detected only a few times. This chain uses TRBV18 with TRBJ2-5, with D possibly being TRBD1 or TRBD2 (5 bases each). Trimming stripped 3 bases from V and 5 bases from J, with 10 bases between. CDR1 and CDR2 from the germline V gene are KGHSH and LQKENI. This CDR3 is 13 amino acids long. CDR3 sequence: CASSPPGSETQYF. The CDR3 DNA is TGTGCCAGCTCACCCCCAGGGAGCGAGACCCAGTACTTC.

The chain has TRBV4-1 and TRBJ2-7, with 12 nucleotides matching TRBD2. The CDR3 is 17 amino acids. CDR1 and CDR2 from the germline V gene are MGHRA and YSYEKL. V trimming: 3 bases; J trimming: 1 base; junction bases outside the gene matches: 7. The CDR3 sequence: CASSQPSSGRGSYEQYF. The CDR3 bases are TGCGCCAGCAGCCAGCCCTCTAGCGGGAGGGGATCCTACGAGCAGTACTTC.

This chain joins TRBV19 and TRBJ1-1; D unresolved. Looked up from germline, CDR1 is LNHDA and CDR2 is SQIVND (reference sequence). CDR3 size: 13 residues. V was trimmed by 5 bases and J by 3 bases, leaving 10 bases between them. In nucleotides, the CDR3 is TGTGCCAGTAGTTTCCGACATGACACTGAAGCTTTCTTT. Amino acid sequence: CASSFRHDTEAFF. The full variable domain, in which reference TRBV19 and TRBJ1-1 provide the parts outside the CDR3, is DGGITQSPKYLFRKEGQNVTLSCEQNLNHDAMYWYRQDPGQGLRLIYYSQIVNDFQKGDIAEGYSVSREKKESFPLTVTSAQKNPTAFYLCASSFRHDTEAFFGQGTRLTVV.

This chain joins TRBV27 and TRBJ2-1; maybe TRBD2 (5 bases). CDR1 MNHEY and CDR2 SMNVEV come from the germline V gene (reference sequence). This CDR3 contains 17 residues. V lost 6 bases to trimming and J lost 1 base, with 19 bases between them. This chain's CDR3 is CASSAYWAGLSYNEQFF. CDR3 sequence (DNA): TGTGCCAGCAGCGCCTACTGGGCGGGTCTGTCCTACAATGAGCAGTTCTTC.

V gene TRBV27 combines with J gene TRBJ2-7; D possibly corresponds to TRBD1 (5 bases). Germline CDR1 MNHEY, CDR2 SMNVEV (reference sequence). V shed 5 bases and J shed 4 bases, with 15 bases lying between them. The CDR3 extends over 14 amino acids. CDR3 protein: CASSLRARGYEQYF. For the CDR3, the DNA is TGTGCCAGCAGTCTCAGGGCGCGCGGTTACGAGCAGTACTTC.

This clone was counted once. V usage is TRBV2 and J usage is TRBJ2-2, with D unclear. CDR1 is SNHLY and CDR2 is FYNNEI in the germline V gene. This CDR3 is 13 amino acids long. Trimming took off 6 bases at V and 5 bases at J, with 10 bases between the two ends. The CDR3 here is CASRPTVTGELFF. DNA for the CDR3: TGTGCCAGCAGACCTACGGTTACCGGGGAGCTGTTTTTT.